One sample yielded the 26 T cell receptor beta chains listed below, sequenced in a study of blood T cell repertoires in COVID-19. Some clones are missing from TCRdb's copy, which holds only in-frame ones; the method was immunoSEQ multiplex PCR. Among roughly 150,000 clones listed, over 80% were seen once. The material sequenced was peripheral blood. The receptor set was obtained from a woman older than 75 with active or convalescent COVID-19.

V gene TRBV2 combines with J gene TRBJ2-2; D is possibly TRBD2 (5 bases). CDR3 length equals 13 residues. The germline CDR1 and CDR2 sequences are SNHLY and FYNNEI. Trimming cost V 7 bases and J 6 bases, with 12 bases left between them. CDR3 coding DNA: TGTGCCAGCACCGTACTAGTTCCCGGGGAGCTGTTTTTT. It encodes CASTVLVPGELFF.

The V gene is TRBV30, the J gene TRBJ2-3; TRBD2 is a possible D gene (5 bases). The V end lost 0 bases, the J end lost 6 bases, and 16 bases lay between the germline ends. The CDR3 consists of 15 residues. Germline CDR1 GTSNPN, CDR2 SVGIG (reference sequence). The CDR3 spells CAWSVRAGLSDTQYF. The CDR3 DNA follows: TGTGCCTGGAGTGTACGGGCGGGTCTAAGTGATACGCAGTATTTT.

The genes are TRBV18 and TRBJ2-7; 9 nucleotides agree with TRBD1. Germline V gene data show CDR1 as KGHSH and CDR2 as LQKENI. The CDR3 is 15 amino acids. Unmatched junction bases numbered 3, after V lost 3 bases and J lost 0 bases. The CDR3 bases are TGTGCCAGCTCACCCGGACAGGGGAACTCCTACGAGCAGTACTTC. Its translation is CASSPGQGNSYEQYF.

This chain uses TRBV28 with TRBJ1-3; possibly TRBD1 for D (6 bases). The V end was cut by 9 bases, the J end by 3 bases, with 12 bases between. CDR1 and CDR2 (germline): MDHEN, SYDVKM. The CDR3 sequence is 13 residues long. The DNA for the CDR3 is TGTGCCAGTGAACAGGGTGGTGGAAACACCATATATTTT. This translates into CASEQGGGNTIYF. Variable domain in full (rest from reference TRBV28 and TRBJ1-3): DVKVTQSSRYLVKRTGEKVFLECVQDMDHENMFWYRQDPGLGLRLIYFSYDVKMKEKGDIPEGYSVSREKKERFSLILESASTNQTSMYLCASEQGGGNTIYFGEGSWLTVV.

This chain joins TRBV4-1 and TRBJ1-2, with D possibly being TRBD1 (6 bases). Looked up from germline, CDR1 is MGHRA and CDR2 is YSYEKL. The V gene lost 0 bases and the J gene lost 5 bases, with 13 bases spanning the gap. The CDR3 has 15 amino acids. CDR3 sequence reads: CASSQDLTTGYGYTF. The CDR3 DNA sequence: TGCGCCAGCAGCCAAGATCTTACAACAGGGTATGGCTACACCTTC.

The rearrangement links TRBV4-3 to TRBJ2-1; 11 bases fit TRBD2. Germline values: CDR1 LGHNA, CDR2 YSLEER. This CDR3 region has 16 residues. V was clipped by 3 bases and J by 3 bases; unmatched bases: 4. The CDR3 sequence: CASSQRLAGIYNEQFF. The CDR3 bases are TGCGCCAGCAGCCAGCGACTAGCGGGGATCTACAATGAGCAGTTCTTC.

This clone occurred a few times. The V and J genes are TRBV24-1 and TRBJ1-2; TRBD1 aligns across 9 bases. Germline CDR1 and CDR2: KGHDR and SFDVKD. V was clipped by 4 bases and J by 6 bases; unmatched bases: 5. CDR3 length: 14 amino acids. This CDR3 is CATSDTGGADGYTF. The CDR3 DNA follows: TGTGCCACCAGTGACACAGGGGGCGCCGATGGCTACACCTTC.

CDR3 bases: TGTGCCAGCAGTGATTTGGGGGCGAACACTGAAGCTTTCTTT. Translating it yields CASSDLGANTEAFF. This chain uses TRBV25-1 with TRBJ1-1; perhaps TRBD1 as D (6 bases). The CDR3 has 14 residues. Germline lookup yields CDR1 MGHDK and CDR2 SYGVNS. Between the trimmed V and J ends, which lost 3 bases and 1 base, there was a span of 9 bases.

Regarding this clone: This specimen includes other DNA sequences encoding the same CDR3. The chain couples TRBV29-1 to TRBJ2-3; 13 bases agree with TRBD2. Looked up from germline, CDR1 is SQVTM and CDR2 is ANQGSEA. V lost 6 bases, J lost 3 bases, and 3 bases stayed unmatched. The CDR3 is 14 amino acids. CDR3 in amino acids: CSVKTSGGTDTQYF. The CDR3 nucleotides read TGCAGCGTGAAGACTAGCGGGGGGACAGATACGCAGTATTTT.

The V gene is TRBV5-1, the J gene TRBJ1-2; 9 bases agree with TRBD1. V dropped 0 bases and J dropped 8; count of bases not matched to a gene: 5. CDR1 and CDR2 (germline): SGHRS, YFSETQ. This CDR3 spans 14 amino acids. CDR3 DNA sequence: TGCGCCAGCAGCTTGGTAGGGGGACAGGGAGGCTACACCTTC. Encoded protein: CASSLVGGQGGYTF.

The rearrangement uses TRBV7-2 and TRBJ1-5; 8 bases line up with TRBD1. After removal of 5 bases from V and 0 bases from J, the junction contained 15 bases not matched to a gene. CDR1 is SGHTA, CDR2 FQGNSA, per germline. The CDR3 length is 19 residues. CDR3 sequence: CASSVYSTGVGYSNQPQHF. The CDR3 DNA reads as TGTGCCAGCAGCGTTTATTCGACAGGGGTGGGGTATAGCAATCAGCCCCAGCATTTT.

The CDR3 bases are TGTGCCATCAGTGAGTCGACCGGACCGGGACAGGGAACTGGCTACACCTTC. Amino acids: CAISESTGPGQGTGYTF. The chain carries TRBV10-3 and TRBJ1-2, with TRBD1 matching over 9 bases. CDR3 length: 17 amino acids. The V and J ends lost 0 bases and 7 bases, in that order; junction bases with no gene match: 12. From germline, CDR1 is ENHRY and CDR2 SYGVKD.

This chain uses TRBV10-3 with TRBJ1-5, with D uncertain. Germline assignment: CDR1 ENHRY and CDR2 SYGVKD. The CDR3 contains 13 residues. Between the trimmed V and J ends, which lost 3 bases and 2 bases, there was a span of 5 bases. The CDR3 region is CAISDGGNQPQHF. In nucleotides, the CDR3 is TGTGCCATCAGTGACGGGGGCAATCAGCCCCAGCATTTT.

The chain has TRBV9 and TRBJ1-1, with a possible D match to TRBD1 (5 bases). CDR1 SGDLS and CDR2 YYNGEE come from the germline V gene. Trimming took off 0 bases at V and 4 bases at J, with 13 bases between the two ends. CDR3 length: 15 residues. The CDR3 is CASSVEAGVFTEAFF. The DNA of the CDR3 is TGTGCCAGCAGCGTAGAAGCGGGGGTTTTCACTGAAGCTTTCTTT.

The gene calls are TRBV7-2 and TRBJ2-5, with D tentatively TRBD1 (7 bases). Germline lookup yields CDR1 SGHTA and CDR2 FQGNSA. The CDR3 is 16 residues long. V gave up 5 bases and J gave up 0 bases, with 16 bases separating them. CDR3 region: CASSLQGGTYQETQYF. In nucleotides, the CDR3 is TGTGCCAGCAGCCTTCAGGGGGGCACGTACCAAGAGACCCAGTACTTC.

This clone occurred a few times. The rearrangement uses TRBV7-9 and TRBJ1-2; D perhaps matches TRBD1 (5 bases). Germline CDR1 and CDR2: SEHNR and FQNEAQ (reference sequence). The V gene lost 1 base and the J gene lost 5 bases, with 8 bases spanning the gap. The CDR3 has 13 residues. CDR3: CASSLEEGYGYTF. The CDR3 bases are TGTGCCAGCAGCTTAGAGGAGGGGTATGGCTACACCTTC.

This clone was observed a single time. The CDR3 DNA reads as TGCGCCAGCAGCCAAGATCAGGGGGGATTGACCAGCTCCTATAATTCACCCCTCCACTTT. It codes for CASSQDQGGLTSSYNSPLHF. The chain couples TRBV4-1 to TRBJ1-6; 7 nucleotides align to TRBD1. Germline V lookup: CDR1 MGHRA, CDR2 YSYEKL. Germline trimming cut 0 bases from V and 0 bases from J; bases unmatched to any gene: 11. The CDR3 is made up of 20 amino acids.

This chain joins TRBV7-2 and TRBJ2-5; 14 bases map to TRBD2. This CDR3 has 17 amino acids. The junction had 3 bases not matched to a gene; V was cut back by 1 base and J by 2 bases. In germline, CDR1 is SGHTA, CDR2 FQGNSA. The CDR3 protein is CASSLGLAGGWQETQYF. Here the CDR3 DNA reads TGTGCCAGCAGCTTAGGACTAGCGGGGGGGTGGCAAGAGACCCAGTACTTC. The entire variable domain, with the rest obtained from reference TRBV7-2 and TRBJ2-5, is as follows: GAGVSQSPSNKVTEKGKDVELRCDPISGHTALYWYRQSLGQGLEFLIYFQGNSAPDKSGLPSDRFSAERTGGSVSTLTIQRTQQEDSAVYLCASSLGLAGGWQETQYFGPGTRLLVL.

This clone has only one observation. This rearrangement joins TRBV4-3 to TRBJ2-7; 8 bases map to TRBD1. The V gene end was trimmed by 0 bases and the J gene end by 6 bases; junction bases not matched to a gene: 7. From germline, CDR1 is LGHNA and CDR2 YSLEER. This CDR3 comprises 15 residues. Here the CDR3 reads CASSQEEGQGAEQYF. In DNA, the CDR3 is TGCGCCAGCAGCCAAGAAGAAGGACAGGGAGCCGAGCAGTACTTC.

The CDR3 bases are TGTGCCAGCAGTGACAGGAACACTGAAGCTTTCTTT. Protein sequence: CASSDRNTEAFF. This chain links TRBV12-3 or TRBV12-4 with TRBJ1-1, with D possibly TRBD1 on 5 matching bases. V was trimmed by 5 bases and J by 1 base, leaving 5 bases between them. This CDR3 spans 12 amino acids.

This chain connects TRBV27 to TRBJ1-2; possible D gene TRBD1, 6 bases. The CDR3 extends over 16 amino acids. V lost 5 bases and J lost 5, with 21 bases in between. CDR1 and CDR2 from the germline V gene are MNHEY and SMNVEV (reference sequence). CDR3 amino acids: CASSGGGLDRVYGYTF. In nucleotides, the CDR3 is TGTGCCAGCAGTGGGGGGGGGCTCGACCGGGTTTATGGCTACACCTTC.

The chain joins TRBV9 to TRBJ1-1; unclear D gene. The germline V and J ends were trimmed by 0 bases and 1 base, with 4 bases remaining between them. The germline CDR1 and CDR2 sequences are SGDLS and YYNGEE. This CDR3 has 13 residues. CDR3 region: CASSVAQNTEAFF. The CDR3 DNA sequence: TGTGCCAGCAGCGTAGCACAGAACACTGAAGCTTTCTTT.

The rearrangement joins TRBV25-1 to TRBJ1-4; TRBD1 might be the D (6 bases). The germline V and J ends were trimmed by 3 bases and 8 bases, with 19 bases remaining between them. The CDR3 has 16 residues. Germline CDR1 is MGHDK and CDR2 is SYGVNS. CDR3 protein: CASSDLNRDKGEKLFF. CDR3 nucleotides: TGTGCCAGCAGTGACCTAAACAGGGATAAAGGGGAAAAACTGTTTTTT.

The rearrangement links TRBV5-1 to TRBJ2-7; no clear D gene. Looked up from germline, CDR1 is SGHRS and CDR2 is YFSETQ. The V and J ends lost 0 bases and 6 bases respectively, with 7 bases between them. CDR3 length equals 12 residues. This CDR3 reads CASSLGSGEQYF. The CDR3 DNA reads as TGCGCCAGCAGCTTGGGGTCGGGCGAGCAGTACTTC.

The chain is built from TRBV3-1 (or the pseudogene TRBV3-2) and TRBJ2-3, with D tentatively TRBD2 (6 bases). Trimming took off 4 bases at V and 1 base at J, with 15 bases between the two ends. Germline V lookup: CDR1 LGHDT, CDR2 YNNKEL (reference sequence). This CDR3 comprises 16 residues. The CDR3 region is CASSPRRGGGTDTQYF. In DNA form, the CDR3 reads TGTGCCAGCAGCCCCCGGCGGGGCGGGGGCACAGATACGCAGTATTTT.

Ten or more counts support this clone. The chain combines TRBV6-5 with TRBJ1-1; unclear D gene. The CDR3 extends over 15 amino acids. V was pared by 5 bases and J by 1 base, with 14 bases between. Per the germline V gene, CDR1 is MNHEY and CDR2 is SVGAGI. CDR3 sequence reads: CASSPRNIKNTEAFF. CDR3 in DNA: TGTGCCAGCAGTCCTAGAAATATCAAGAACACTGAAGCTTTCTTT.